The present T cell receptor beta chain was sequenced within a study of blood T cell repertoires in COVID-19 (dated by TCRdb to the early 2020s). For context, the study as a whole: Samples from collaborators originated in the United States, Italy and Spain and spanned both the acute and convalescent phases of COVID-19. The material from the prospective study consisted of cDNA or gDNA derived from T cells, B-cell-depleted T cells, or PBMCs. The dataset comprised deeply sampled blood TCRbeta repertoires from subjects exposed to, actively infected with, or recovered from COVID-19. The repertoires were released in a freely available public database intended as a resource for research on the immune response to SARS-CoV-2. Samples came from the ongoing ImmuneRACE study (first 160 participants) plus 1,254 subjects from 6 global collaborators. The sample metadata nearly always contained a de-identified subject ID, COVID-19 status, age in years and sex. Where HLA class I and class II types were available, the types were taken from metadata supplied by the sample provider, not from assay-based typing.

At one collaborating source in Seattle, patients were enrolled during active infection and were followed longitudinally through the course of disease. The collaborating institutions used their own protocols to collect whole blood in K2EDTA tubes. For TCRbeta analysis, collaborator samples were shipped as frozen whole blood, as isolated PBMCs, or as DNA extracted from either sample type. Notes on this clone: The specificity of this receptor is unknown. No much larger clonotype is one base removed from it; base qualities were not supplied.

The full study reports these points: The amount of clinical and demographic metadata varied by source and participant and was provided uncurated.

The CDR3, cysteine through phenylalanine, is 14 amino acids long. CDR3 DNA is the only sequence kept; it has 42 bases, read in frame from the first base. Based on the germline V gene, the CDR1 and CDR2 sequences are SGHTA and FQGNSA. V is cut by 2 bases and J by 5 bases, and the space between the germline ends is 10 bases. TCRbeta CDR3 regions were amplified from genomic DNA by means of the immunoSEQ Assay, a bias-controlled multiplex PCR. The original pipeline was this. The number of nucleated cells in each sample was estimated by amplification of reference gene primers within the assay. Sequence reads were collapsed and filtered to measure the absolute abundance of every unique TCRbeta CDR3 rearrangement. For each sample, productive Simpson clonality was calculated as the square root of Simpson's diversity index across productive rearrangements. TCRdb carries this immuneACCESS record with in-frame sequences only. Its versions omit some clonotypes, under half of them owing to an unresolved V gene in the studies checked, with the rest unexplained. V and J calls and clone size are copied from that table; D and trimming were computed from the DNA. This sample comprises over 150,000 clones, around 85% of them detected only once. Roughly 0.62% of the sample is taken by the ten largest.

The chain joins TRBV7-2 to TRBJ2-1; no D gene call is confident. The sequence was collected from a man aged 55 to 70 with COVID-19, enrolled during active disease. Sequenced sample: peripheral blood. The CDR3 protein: CASSLIGANNEQFF. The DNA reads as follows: TGTGCCAGCAGCTTAATCGGAGCAAACAATGAGCAGTTCTTC.